This TCR beta chain was found in a study of T cell repertoires in cytomegalovirus infection. Across the study: Public signatures in TCR beta pointed to CMV infection and matching HLA type.

Notes on the study in general: The ex vivo response showed dominance by HLA-C-restricted CMV-specific TCR beta clonotypes.

This clonotype was counted many times. No antigen is known for it. MiXCR was run by TCRdb on the reads, yielding one entry per CDR3 protein. Here the sample spans approximately 110,000 distinct CDR3 sequences, 10% being singletons. Trimming cost V 6 bases and J 8 bases, with 16 bases left between them. The CDR3 runs 14 residues. The germline V gene has CDR1 MNHNS and CDR2 SASEGT. The chain has TRBV6-1 and TRBJ1-4; possible D gene TRBD1, 5 bases. The sequence came from a human donor in good health (CMV status not recorded). Some clones in this sample may be carry-over from other donors' samples. Specimen: PBMCs, sequenced either directly or after in vitro stimulation (not recorded which). Here the CDR3 DNA reads TGTGCCAGCAGGGGGGAAGGAGTTGGGGAAAAACTGTTTTTT. This encodes CASRGEGVGEKLFF.